Given below is one T cell receptor beta chain in context. Antigen specificity is unknown. The data were obtained in a study of radiotherapy plus CTLA-4 blockade in lung cancer. Study-level information: Objective responses were documented in 15% to 20% of patients, with disease control in just over 30%. Broader study findings: Reports identified early blood T cell clone dynamics, with interferon-beta, as the best response predictor. TCR clones from tumors expanded in blood after radiotherapy plus ipilimumab.

TCRdb keeps only in-frame clones here, not all; method: immunoSEQ multiplex PCR. The sample gives roughly 80,000 clones, around 81% of which show up once; 4% is in the top ten. Receiving focal radiation plus CTLA-4 blockade with ipilimumab were patients who had chemo-refractory metastatic non-small-cell lung cancer. Looked up from germline, CDR1 is MNHNY and CDR2 is SVGAGI (reference sequence). V lost 5 bases to trimming and J lost 3 bases; unmatched junction nucleotides: 8. The CDR3 contains 16 residues. The sequence came from a human donor with non-small cell lung cancer who had a partial response to radiotherapy plus ipilimumab. Some clones in this sample may be carry-over from other donors' samples. The material sequenced was peripheral blood, taken from a patient treated with radiotherapy plus ipilimumab. This chain joins TRBV6-6 and TRBJ2-7; 12 nucleotides line up with TRBD2. CDR3 sequence reads: CASSPTSTSGSYEQYF. The CDR3 DNA reads TGTGCCAGCAGTCCGACCTCGACTAGCGGGAGCTACGAGCAGTACTTC.